Listed below are T cell receptor beta chains from one sample, sequenced in a study of Ad26.COV2.S vaccination and SARS-CoV-2 variants. Method: immunoSEQ multiplex PCR; TCRdb's copy keeps in-frame clones and lacks some. The table records hundreds of thousands of clones, more than 70% of them present only once. The sequencing here drew on peripheral blood, taken in a trial of Ad26.COV2.S vaccine versus placebo. The receptors were sampled from a person aged 18 to 59 who received the Ad26.COV2.S COVID-19 vaccine or a placebo. CDR3s include the opening cysteine and the closing phenylalanine or tryptophan. D genes are given only for firm matches.

v_call	d_call	j_call	cdr3_aa
TRBV7-4	-	TRBJ2-3	CASSLGGGTLQDTQYF
TRBV3-1/TRBV3-2	-	TRBJ1-2	CASSQDLGADYGYTF
TRBV3-1/TRBV3-2	TRBD1	TRBJ1-2	CASSQGGTGALTYGYTF
TRBV5-1	-	TRBJ1-3	CASSLLGGADTIYF
TRBV5-1	TRBD1	TRBJ1-4	CASSRGWDRAATNEKLFF
TRBV7-6	TRBD2	TRBJ2-2	CASSLFGGRGAAGELFF
TRBV7-2	-	TRBJ2-3	CASSRTHTDTQYF
TRBV7-9	-	TRBJ2-7	CAQEGANYEQYF
TRBV6-2/TRBV6-3	-	TRBJ1-5	CASSGTGNQPQHF
TRBV29-1	-	TRBJ2-1	CSVVTYNEQFF
TRBV24-1	-	TRBJ1-2	CATRSLPGTNYGYTF
TRBV5-1	-	TRBJ2-3	CASSLVSGYTDTQYF
TRBV12-3/TRBV12-4	-	TRBJ1-2	CASSPGPGRGYTF
TRBV2	TRBD1	TRBJ1-5	CASSGDRGGNQPQHF
TRBV5-1	-	TRBJ1-1	CASSPQGMNTEAFF
TRBV7-8	-	TRBJ2-1	CASSNIGALQFF
TRBV19	TRBD1	TRBJ2-1	CASSSTGTGVHEQFF
TRBV5-1	-	TRBJ2-2	CASSQDSSNTGELFF
TRBV3-1/TRBV3-2	-	TRBJ1-6	CASSQDAGTDNSPLHF
TRBV13	-	TRBJ1-1	CASSHVEMNTEAFF
TRBV7-6	-	TRBJ2-3	CASSLDDITDTQYF
TRBV10-3	-	TRBJ2-2	CAISGAGELFF
TRBV19	-	TRBJ1-2	CASSINPNYGYTF
TRBV21-1	-	TRBJ2-1	CASSKRGGAPYNEQFF
TRBV9	-	TRBJ1-1	CASSVGGANTEAFF
TRBV7-9	-	TRBJ2-5	CASSLGGGTAQETQYF
TRBV2	-	TRBJ2-3	CASPRGANTDTQYF
TRBV27	TRBD1	TRBJ2-7	CASRTGTGSSYEQYF
TRBV10-3	-	TRBJ1-5	CAISESLGGNQPQHF
TRBV5-1	TRBD1	TRBJ1-1	CASSSGQGYTEAFF
TRBV29-1	-	TRBJ2-3	CSAHFPTDTQYF
TRBV5-1	TRBD1	TRBJ2-1	CASSSRGTGLIGNEQFF
TRBV6-2/TRBV6-3	-	TRBJ1-1	CASSRPGGWDTEAFF
TRBV30	-	TRBJ2-3	CAWTLTDTQYF
TRBV5-4	-	TRBJ2-7	CASSLRTRGNYEQYF
TRBV10-3	-	TRBJ2-4	CAISEGALRLGLAKNIQYF
TRBV6-5	-	TRBJ1-1	CASSQARYTEAFF
TRBV30	-	TRBJ2-1	CAWRGRHEQFF
TRBV6-2/TRBV6-3	-	TRBJ1-6	CASSTTSPLHF
TRBV29-1	-	TRBJ2-1	CSVGMRAIYNEQFF
TRBV10-3	-	TRBJ1-5	CAISQWSDQPQHF
TRBV10-3	-	TRBJ2-7	CAIKDSPYEQYF
TRBV15	TRBD1	TRBJ2-3	CATSRDHPGQGTDTQYF
TRBV7-2	TRBD2	TRBJ2-7	CASGYPESGIPYEQYF
TRBV30	-	TRBJ1-1	CAWSPQGSAFF
TRBV30	-	TRBJ1-5	CAWRGGSNQPQHF
TRBV7-9	-	TRBJ1-3	CASSFGRMGTGNTIYF
TRBV29-1	-	TRBJ2-7	CSVEGQGRNEQYF
TRBV14	-	TRBJ1-1	CASSLGTEAFF
TRBV4-2	-	TRBJ2-3	CASSQDVPVDTQYF
TRBV18	-	TRBJ1-5	CASSLQGREPYSNQPQHF
TRBV3-1/TRBV3-2	TRBD1	TRBJ2-3	CASSQQAGGGHTQYF